The table lists the clone carrying this T cell receptor (beta chain) with many counts. Its antigen is as yet unknown. V lost 5 bases, J lost 5 bases, and 8 bases stayed unmatched. The germline CDR1 and CDR2 sequences are SGHTA and FQGNSA. The CDR3 length is 14 residues. The sample providers were healthy Caucasian people from Russia, aged roughly 6 to 95. The data derive from a study of blood T cells in healthy people across ages. Study-wide results and limits: The long-lived group displayed more naive CD4+ cells, plus higher diversity, than the aged donors did.

Sample-barcoded 5' priming and a J-beta primer mix drove a second PCR of 7 to 11 cycles. Tags on each cDNA molecule came from a template-switch adaptor with 12 random nucleotides. All samples gave at least 2.5 million CDR3-containing paired-end reads. Using its own MiXCR run on the 5' RACE reads, TCRdb lists one record per CDR3 protein. The table records approximately 2,000,000 distinct CDR3 sequences, about two fifths of them present only once. The source of this sequence is a human donor in good health. This sequence joins TRBV7-2 and TRBJ1-2; 7 bases are shared with TRBD1. The sample comprised blood. The CDR3 spells CASSQGTANYGYTF. CDR3 nucleotides: TGTGCCAGCAGCCAGGGGACAGCCAATTATGGCTACACCTTC. The entire variable domain, with the rest obtained from reference TRBV7-2 and TRBJ1-2, is as follows: GAGVSQSPSNKVTEKGKDVELRCDPISGHTALYWYRQSLGQGLEFLIYFQGNSAPDKSGLPSDRFSAERTGGSVSTLTIQRTQQEDSAVYLCASSQGTANYGYTFGSGTRLTVV.